This record looks at one T cell receptor (beta chain) sequence and its context. Clones were read by immunoSEQ multiplex PCR, and TCRdb kept only the in-frame ones, dropping some. The table shows about 64,000 clones, with approximately 89% occurring only once. These data come from a study of glioma-infiltrating T cells after dendritic cell vaccination. V trimming: 0 bases; J trimming: 7 bases; junction bases outside the gene matches: 5. The CDR3 sequence is 14 residues long. The germline V gene encodes CDR1 GTSNPN and CDR2 SVGIG (reference sequence). Stated time point: after dendritic cell vaccination, including at tumor progression/relapse.

Sequencing used blood, obtained after dendritic cell vaccination. This rearrangement joins TRBV30 to TRBJ1-1, with 10 bases lining up with TRBD1. This clonotype originated in a human donor with glioblastoma. CDR3 nucleotides: TGTGCCTGGAGTGTCCCGGACAGGGGGTTTGAAGCTTTCTTT. This translates into CAWSVPDRGFEAFF.